This T cell receptor beta chain is drawn from a study of blood T cell repertoires in COVID-19. Study-level information: The origin of the acute and convalescent COVID-19 samples was the United States, Italy and Spain.

Everyone who took part was about 18 to 90 years old, and they came from over 20 US areas. Cohort allocation depended upon clinical history that participants reported. Generated by immunoSEQ multiplex PCR, the TCRdb table keeps only in-frame clones and is missing some. Of a few hundred thousand clones in the sample, about 84% were seen once. Germline lookup yields CDR1 MNHEY and CDR2 SMNVEV (reference sequence). This CDR3 spans 15 amino acids. V lost 7 bases and J 3 bases, leaving 16 bases between the germline ends. This TCR derives from a woman between 40 and 55 years old with acute COVID-19. The sample consisted of PBMCs or T cells enriched from blood (not recorded which). The rearrangement links TRBV27 to TRBJ1-5; D is ambiguous. In DNA form, the CDR3 reads TGTGCCAGCAACCCCCTCGGGGAGTACAATCAGCCCCAGCATTTT. Translated: CASNPLGEYNQPQHF.